This entry lists 2 T cell receptor beta chains sequenced from one sample in a study of vaccination effects on CD4 cells after COVID-19. When ten to eleven days of culture had elapsed, CD4+ T cells were isolated. Their antigen targets remain unknown. Libraries were prepared by immunoSEQ multiplex PCR; TCRdb keeps only in-frame clonotypes and omits some of them. Altogether more than 40,000 clones are present, 76% being singletons, with the ten largest covering about 12%. This specimen consisted of CD4+ T cells from PBMCs cultured without peptide, obtained before COVID-19 vaccination. Every receptor here comes from a human donor who had a prior SARS-CoV-2 infection.

The rearrangement links TRBV6-5 to TRBJ2-5; D tentatively fits TRBD1 or TRBD2 (5 bases each). V lost 6 bases to trimming and J lost 0 bases, with 11 bases between them. This CDR3 is built from 14 residues. The germline gives CDR1 MNHEY, CDR2 SVGAGI. The CDR3 bases are TGTGCCAGCAGCCCCGGGACGAACCAAGAGACCCAGTACTTC. Translated: CASSPGTNQETQYF.

The chain uses TRBV5-6 and TRBJ1-2, with unresolved D. Germline CDR1 reads SGHDT; CDR2 reads YYEEEE. With 4 bases removed from V and 5 bases from J, the gap between germline ends came to 9 bases. The CDR3 is 12 residues long. CDR3: CASSRGLYGYTF. CDR3 coding DNA: TGTGCCAGCAGCCGAGGATTATATGGCTACACCTTC.